This TCR beta chain was recorded in a study of T cell responses to AZD1222 COVID-19 vaccine. Whole-study results and caveats: Spike-specific TCR breadth rose after two AZD1222 doses, and depth rose as well. Samples come after the peak T cell response, not at day 14.

Remarks on this clone: Antigen specificity is unknown.

Data came from immunoSEQ multiplex PCR; TCRdb stores just in-frame clones and leaves some out. The profile shows under 110,000 clones, about 86% of them singletons. The ends were cut back, 0 bases at V and 4 bases at J, with 12 bases in the middle. The CDR3 length is 16 residues. Germline values: CDR1 SGHVS, CDR2 FNYEAQ. V is TRBV7-6 and J is TRBJ2-2, with D possibly matching TRBD1 (5 bases). This receptor was obtained from an adult in good health. Sequencing was performed on peripheral blood, taken on day 0 of AZD1222 vaccination. The CDR3 sequence: CASSLAVKQATGELFF. Written as DNA, the CDR3 is TGTGCCAGCAGCTTAGCGGTTAAACAGGCCACCGGGGAGCTGTTTTTT. Looking up the rest from reference TRBV7-6 and TRBJ2-2 gives the full variable domain: GAGVSQSPRYKVTKRGQDVALRCDPISGHVSLYWYRQALGQGPEFLTYFNYEAQQDKSGLPNDRFSAERPEGSISTLTIQRTEQRDSAMYRCASSLAVKQATGELFFGEGSRLTVL.